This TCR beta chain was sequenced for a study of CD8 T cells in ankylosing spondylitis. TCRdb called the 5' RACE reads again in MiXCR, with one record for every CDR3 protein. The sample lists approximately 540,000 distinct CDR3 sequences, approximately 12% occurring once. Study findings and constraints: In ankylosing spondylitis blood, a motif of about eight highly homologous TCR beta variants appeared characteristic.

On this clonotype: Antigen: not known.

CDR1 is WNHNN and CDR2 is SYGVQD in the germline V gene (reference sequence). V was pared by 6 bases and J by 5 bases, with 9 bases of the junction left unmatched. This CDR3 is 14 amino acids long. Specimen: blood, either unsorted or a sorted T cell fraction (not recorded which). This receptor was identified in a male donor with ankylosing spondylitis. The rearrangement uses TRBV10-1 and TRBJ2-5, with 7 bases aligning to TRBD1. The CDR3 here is CASSEHRGYETQYF. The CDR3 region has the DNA TGCGCCAGCAGCGAACACAGGGGATACGAGACCCAGTACTTC.